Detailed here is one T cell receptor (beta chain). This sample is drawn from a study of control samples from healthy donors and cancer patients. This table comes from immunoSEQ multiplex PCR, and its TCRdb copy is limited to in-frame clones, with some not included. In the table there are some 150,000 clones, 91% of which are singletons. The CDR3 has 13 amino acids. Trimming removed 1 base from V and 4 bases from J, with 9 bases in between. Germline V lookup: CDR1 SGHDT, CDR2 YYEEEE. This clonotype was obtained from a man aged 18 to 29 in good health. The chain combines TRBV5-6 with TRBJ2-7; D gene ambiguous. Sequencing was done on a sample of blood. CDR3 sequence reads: CASSLRLPYEQYF. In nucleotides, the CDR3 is TGTGCCAGCAGCTTGCGACTTCCTTACGAGCAGTACTTC. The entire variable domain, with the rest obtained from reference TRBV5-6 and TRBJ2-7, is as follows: DAGVTQSPTHLIKTRGQQVTLRCSPKSGHDTVSWYQQALGQGPQFIFQYYEEEERQRGNFPDRFSGHQFPNYSSELNVNALLLGDSALYLCASSLRLPYEQYFGPGTRLTVT.